Listed here is a single T cell receptor beta chain. It has no known antigen specificity. Base qualities are not at hand, and no much larger clone is one base apart. TCRbeta CDR3 regions were amplified from genomic DNA by means of the immunoSEQ Assay, a bias-controlled multiplex PCR. The source study handled its data this way. The number of nucleated cells in each sample was estimated by amplification of reference gene primers within the assay. To quantify the absolute abundance of each unique TCRbeta CDR3 rearrangement, sequence reads were collapsed and filtered. Productive Simpson clonality was computed per sample as the square root of Simpson's diversity index over productive rearrangements. TCRdb retrieved this table from immuneACCESS and kept in-frame rearrangements only. Not all clones are present; in checked studies, unresolved V genes account for under half, and no reason is known for the remainder. V, J and clone size were drawn from that table, and D and trimming were deduced from the DNA. A total of about 200,000 clones appear in this sample, about 90% of them only once. Jointly, the top ten make up under 1.5% of the sample.

The sample originates from a study of blood T cell repertoires in COVID-19 (dated by TCRdb to 2018 to 2021). Concerning the study at large: Collaborator samples came from the United States, Italy and Spain and covered acute and convalescent phases of COVID-19. Deeply sampled blood TCRbeta repertoires from subjects exposed to, actively infected with, or recovered from COVID-19 were included in the dataset. Where HLA class I and class II types were available, the types were taken from metadata supplied by the sample provider, not from assay-based typing. The sample metadata nearly always contained a de-identified subject ID, COVID-19 status, age in years and sex. The material from the prospective study consisted of cDNA or gDNA derived from T cells, B-cell-depleted T cells, or PBMCs. The repertoires were released in a freely available public database meant as a resource for research on the immune response to SARS-CoV-2. Samples came from the ongoing ImmuneRACE study (first 160 participants) plus 1,254 subjects from 6 global collaborators. Beyond this particular receptor, the publication reports: The amount of clinical and demographic metadata varied by source and participant and was provided uncurated.

The CDR3 measures 14 amino acids from cysteine to phenylalanine. Only CDR3 DNA is held: 42 bases, read in frame from base 1. V ends up 7 bases short and J 3 bases short, with an unmatched junction base count of 6. According to the germline V gene, CDR1 reads MNHEY and CDR2 reads SVGAGI. Collaborating institutions collected whole blood in K2EDTA tubes following their own protocols. Collaborator samples were shipped for TCRbeta analysis as frozen whole blood, isolated PBMCs, or DNA extracted from either sample type. Source material: peripheral blood. This TCR was recovered from a man aged 25 to 40 with acute or convalescent COVID-19. The chain employs TRBV6-5 and TRBJ1-1, with TRBD1 identical over 9 junction bases. The DNA sequence is TGTGCCAGCATTATGGACAGGGGAGACACTGAAGCTTTCTTT. Translated, this is CASIMDRGDTEAFF.